This T cell receptor (beta chain) was sequenced in a study of T cells in Graves' hyperthyroidism and ophthalmopathy. CDR1 is SEHNR and CDR2 is FQNEAQ in the germline V gene (reference sequence). This CDR3 contains 15 residues. Trimming took 7 bases from V and 5 from J, leaving 19 bases between them. RNA transcripts served as the template for amplifying TCR beta CDR3 regions. In the first-round RT-PCR of the TCR CDR3, the HTBI primer set was used. MiXCR was run by TCRdb on the multiplex PCR reads, yielding one entry per CDR3 protein. The table shows 730,000 or so distinct CDR3 sequences, with roughly 20% occurring only once. This clonotype was recorded many times. No antigen is known for it. Diagnosing involved the use of clinical symptoms, serum thyroxine and TRAb, thyroid ultrasound and orbital computed tomography. General study points: Stable hyperthyroidism was separated from ophthalmopathy by a model based on 13 V-J features.

Sequences were obtained from blood. The clonotype was recovered from a woman in her forties or fifties with Graves' hyperthyroidism that later progressed to Graves' ophthalmopathy. This chain connects TRBV7-9 to TRBJ2-3; D assignment may be TRBD1 or TRBD2 (7 bases each). CDR3 sequence reads: CASIRGGQAQDTQYF. CDR3 coding DNA: TGTGCCAGCATCAGGGGGGGGCAGGCACAAGATACGCAGTATTTT.